This T cell receptor (beta chain) was recorded in a study of blood T cells in healthy people across ages. The use of a sample-barcoded 5' primer and a J-beta primer mix characterized a second PCR of 7 to 11 cycles. TCRdb re-called the 5' RACE reads with MiXCR, one entry per CDR3 protein. The table records a few hundred thousand distinct CDR3 sequences, roughly a quarter of them present only once. With regard to this clonotype: The germline gene is not matched at one end of the junction; a read error may be the cause.

This CDR3 comprises 11 residues. CDR1 is GTSNPN, CDR2 SVGIG, per germline (reference sequence). These data were also reused for a study on T cells of mothers and their children.

This receptor was identified in a boy aged 2 to 10 in good health. The material sequenced was blood. This chain uses TRBV30 with TRBJ1-2; weak D call: TRBD1 (5 bases). The CDR3 DNA is TGTGCCTGGAGTGTAAGGGCAGGGTCGTACTTC. Its protein is CAWSVRAGSYF.